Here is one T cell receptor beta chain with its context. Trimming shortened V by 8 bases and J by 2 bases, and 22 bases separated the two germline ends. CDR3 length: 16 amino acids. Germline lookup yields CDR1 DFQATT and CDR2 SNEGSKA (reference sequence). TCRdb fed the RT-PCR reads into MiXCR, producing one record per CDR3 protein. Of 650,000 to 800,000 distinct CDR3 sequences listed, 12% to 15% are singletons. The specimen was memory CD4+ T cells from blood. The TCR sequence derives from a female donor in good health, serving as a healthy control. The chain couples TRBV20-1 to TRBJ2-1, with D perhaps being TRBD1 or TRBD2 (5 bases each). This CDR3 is CSPNPRGGEAYNEQFF. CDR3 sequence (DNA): TGCAGTCCTAATCCCCGGGGCGGAGAAGCCTACAATGAGCAGTTCTTC.